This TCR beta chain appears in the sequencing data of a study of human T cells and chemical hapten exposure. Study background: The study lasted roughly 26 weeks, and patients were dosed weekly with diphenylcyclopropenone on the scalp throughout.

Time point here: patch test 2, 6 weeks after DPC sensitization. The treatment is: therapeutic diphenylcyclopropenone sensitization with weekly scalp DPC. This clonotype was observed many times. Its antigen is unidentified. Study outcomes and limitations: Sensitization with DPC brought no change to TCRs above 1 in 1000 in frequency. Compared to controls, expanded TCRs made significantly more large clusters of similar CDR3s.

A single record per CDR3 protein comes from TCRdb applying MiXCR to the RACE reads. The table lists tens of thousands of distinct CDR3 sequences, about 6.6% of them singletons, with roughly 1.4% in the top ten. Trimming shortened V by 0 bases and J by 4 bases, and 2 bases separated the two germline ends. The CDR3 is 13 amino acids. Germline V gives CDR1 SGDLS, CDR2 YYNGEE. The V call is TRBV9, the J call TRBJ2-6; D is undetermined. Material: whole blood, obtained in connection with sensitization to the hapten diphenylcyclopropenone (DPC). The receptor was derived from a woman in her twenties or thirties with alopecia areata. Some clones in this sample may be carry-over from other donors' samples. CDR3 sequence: CASSVGGANVLTF. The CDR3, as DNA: TGTGCCAGCAGCGTAGGGGGGGCCAACGTCCTGACTTTC.